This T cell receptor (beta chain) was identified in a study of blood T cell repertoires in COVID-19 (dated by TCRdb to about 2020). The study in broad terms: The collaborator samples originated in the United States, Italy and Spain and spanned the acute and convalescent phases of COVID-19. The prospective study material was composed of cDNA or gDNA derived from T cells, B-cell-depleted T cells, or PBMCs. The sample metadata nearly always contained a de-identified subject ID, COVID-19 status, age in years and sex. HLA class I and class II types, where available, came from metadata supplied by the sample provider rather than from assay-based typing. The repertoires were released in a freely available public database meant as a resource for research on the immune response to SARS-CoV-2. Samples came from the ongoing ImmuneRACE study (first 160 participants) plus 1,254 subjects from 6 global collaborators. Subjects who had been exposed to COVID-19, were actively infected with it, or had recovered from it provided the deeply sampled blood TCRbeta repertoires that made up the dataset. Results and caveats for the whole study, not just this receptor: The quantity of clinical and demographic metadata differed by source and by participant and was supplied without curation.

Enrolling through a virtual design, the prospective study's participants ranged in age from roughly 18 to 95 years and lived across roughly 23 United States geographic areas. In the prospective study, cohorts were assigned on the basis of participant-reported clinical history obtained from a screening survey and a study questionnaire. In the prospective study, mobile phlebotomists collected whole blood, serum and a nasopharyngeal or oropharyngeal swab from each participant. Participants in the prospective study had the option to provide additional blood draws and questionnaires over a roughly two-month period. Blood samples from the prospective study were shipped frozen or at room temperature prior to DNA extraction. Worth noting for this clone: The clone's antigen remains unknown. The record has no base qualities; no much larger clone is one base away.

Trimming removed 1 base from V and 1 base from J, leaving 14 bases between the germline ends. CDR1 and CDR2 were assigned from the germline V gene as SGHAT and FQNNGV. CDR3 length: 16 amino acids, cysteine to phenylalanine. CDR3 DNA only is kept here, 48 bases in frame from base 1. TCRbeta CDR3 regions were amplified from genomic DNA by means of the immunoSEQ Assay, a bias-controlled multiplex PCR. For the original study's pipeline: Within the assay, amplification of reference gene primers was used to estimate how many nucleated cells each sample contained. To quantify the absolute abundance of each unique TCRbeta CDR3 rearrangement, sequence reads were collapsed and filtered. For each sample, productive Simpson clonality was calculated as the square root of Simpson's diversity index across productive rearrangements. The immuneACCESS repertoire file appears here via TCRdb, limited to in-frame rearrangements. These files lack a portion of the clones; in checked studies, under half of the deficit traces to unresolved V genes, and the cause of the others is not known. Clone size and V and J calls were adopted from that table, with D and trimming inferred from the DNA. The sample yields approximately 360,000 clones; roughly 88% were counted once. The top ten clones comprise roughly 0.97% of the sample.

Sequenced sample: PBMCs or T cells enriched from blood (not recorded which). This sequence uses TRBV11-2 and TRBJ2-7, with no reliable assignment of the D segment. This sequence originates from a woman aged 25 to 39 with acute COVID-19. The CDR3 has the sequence CASSLGILAGSYEQYF. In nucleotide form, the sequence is TGTGCCAGCAGCTTAGGCATACTTGCAGGATCCTACGAGCAGTACTTC.